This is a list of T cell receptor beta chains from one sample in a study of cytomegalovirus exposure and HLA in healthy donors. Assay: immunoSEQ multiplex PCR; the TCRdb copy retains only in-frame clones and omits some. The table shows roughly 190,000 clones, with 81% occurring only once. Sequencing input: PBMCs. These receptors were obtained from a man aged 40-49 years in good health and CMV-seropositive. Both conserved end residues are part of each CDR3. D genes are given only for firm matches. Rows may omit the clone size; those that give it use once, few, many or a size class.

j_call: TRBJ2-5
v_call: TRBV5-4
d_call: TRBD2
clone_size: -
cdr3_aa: CASSLFSGKLETQYF
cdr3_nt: TGTGCCAGCAGCTTGTTTAGCGGGAAGTTGGAGACCCAGTACTTC

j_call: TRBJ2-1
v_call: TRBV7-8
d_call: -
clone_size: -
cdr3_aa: CASSLTGDTYNEQFF
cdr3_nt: TGTGCCAGCAGCTTAACTGGCGACACCTACAATGAGCAGTTCTTC

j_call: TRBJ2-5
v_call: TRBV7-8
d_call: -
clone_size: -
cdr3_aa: CASSTTGTLETQYF
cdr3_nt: TGTGCCAGCAGCACGACAGGGACTCTAGAGACCCAGTACTTC

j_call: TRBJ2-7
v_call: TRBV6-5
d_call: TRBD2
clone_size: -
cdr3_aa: CASSYWASGIYEQYF
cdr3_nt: TGTGCCAGCAGTTACTGGGCTAGCGGGATATACGAGCAGTACTTC

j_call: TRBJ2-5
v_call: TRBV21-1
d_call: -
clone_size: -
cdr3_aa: CASSNRTGGSTQETQYF
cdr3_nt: TGTGCCAGCAGCAACCGGACAGGGGGCTCCACGCAAGAGACCCAGTACTTC

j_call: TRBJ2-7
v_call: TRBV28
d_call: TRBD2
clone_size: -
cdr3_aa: CASSLGGGSYEQYF
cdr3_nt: TGTGCCAGCAGTTTGGGGGGGGGCTCCTACGAGCAGTACTTC

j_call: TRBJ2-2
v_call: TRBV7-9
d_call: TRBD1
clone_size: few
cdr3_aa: CASSWDRDTGELFF
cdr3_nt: TGTGCCAGCAGCTGGGACAGGGACACCGGGGAGCTGTTTTTT

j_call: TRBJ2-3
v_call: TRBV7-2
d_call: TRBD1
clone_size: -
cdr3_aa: CASSLAFPGQGSTDTQYF
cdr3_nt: TGTGCCAGCAGCTTAGCCTTTCCGGGACAGGGCTCCACAGATACGCAGTATTTT

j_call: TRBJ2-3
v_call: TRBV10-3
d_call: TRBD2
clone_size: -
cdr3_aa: CASRSGLAGTDTQYF
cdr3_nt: TGTGCCAGCAGGTCAGGACTAGCGGGGACAGATACGCAGTATTTT

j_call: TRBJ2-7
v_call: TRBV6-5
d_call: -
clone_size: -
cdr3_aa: CASRTGRDYEQYF
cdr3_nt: TGTGCCAGCAGAACCGGACGGGACTACGAGCAGTACTTC

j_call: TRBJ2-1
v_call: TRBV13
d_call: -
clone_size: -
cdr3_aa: CASSFLAWGDSSYNEQFF
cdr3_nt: TGTGCCAGCAGCTTTCTCGCCTGGGGGGATAGCTCCTACAATGAGCAGTTCTTC

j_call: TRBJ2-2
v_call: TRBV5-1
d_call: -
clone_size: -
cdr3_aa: CASSSARHTTGELFF
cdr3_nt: TGCGCCAGCAGCAGTGCGAGGCATACCACCGGGGAGCTGTTTTTT